The entry that follows covers one TCR beta chain sequence. Germline V gene lookup returns CDR1 LNHDA and CDR2 SQIVND (reference sequence). The CDR3 totals 14 residues. Trimming removed 5 bases at V and 1 base at J, with 11 bases between. The sample comes from a study of blood T cell repertoires in COVID-19. The wider study: Spain, Italy and the United States supplied samples that represented acute and convalescent COVID-19. PBMCs, B-cell-depleted T cells, or T cells were the source of the cDNA or gDNA that made up the material.

In the original processing: The authors estimated nucleated cell counts from reference gene primer amplification. The method was immunoSEQ multiplex PCR; TCRdb's version includes in-frame clones alone and lacks a portion of them. The V and J calls and clone size are taken from that table; D and trimming were inferred from the DNA. Altogether about 60,000 clones are present, about nine tenths being singletons, with the ten largest covering 8.3%. The genes are TRBV19 and TRBJ1-1; possibly TRBD1 for D (6 bases). Sequenced sample: peripheral blood. The clonotype originates from a human donor with active COVID-19. The donor label of this sample is uncertain. CDR3 protein: CASSLGQWNTEAFF. In DNA form, the CDR3 reads TGTGCCAGTAGTCTGGGACAATGGAACACTGAAGCTTTCTTT.